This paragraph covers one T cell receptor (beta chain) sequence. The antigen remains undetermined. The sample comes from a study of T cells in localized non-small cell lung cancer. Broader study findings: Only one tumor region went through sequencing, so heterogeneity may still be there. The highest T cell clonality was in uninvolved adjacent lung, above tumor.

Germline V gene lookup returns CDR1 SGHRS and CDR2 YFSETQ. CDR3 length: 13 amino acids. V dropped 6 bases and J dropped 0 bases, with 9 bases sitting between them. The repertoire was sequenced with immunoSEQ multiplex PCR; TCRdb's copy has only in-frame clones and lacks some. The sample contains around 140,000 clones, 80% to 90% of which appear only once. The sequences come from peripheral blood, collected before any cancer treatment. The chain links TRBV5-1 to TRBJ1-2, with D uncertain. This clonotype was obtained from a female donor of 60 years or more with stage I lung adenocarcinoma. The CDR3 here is CASTETTNYGYTF. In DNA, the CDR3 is TGCGCCAGCACCGAGACGACTAACTATGGCTACACCTTC.